Below, one T cell receptor beta chain is given with its context. Its antigen is currently unknown. The data derive from a study of Tregs in tolerant kidney transplant recipients. General study points: Validation in larger populations is needed because few patients were studied.

The CDR3 has 12 residues. CDR1 is MNHEY, CDR2 SVGAGI, per germline. V dropped 2 bases and J dropped 6 bases, with 7 bases sitting between them. Here immunoSEQ multiplex PCR was the method, and the copy in TCRdb shows in-frame clones only, minus some. Among 15,000 to 20,000 clones listed, about 57% were seen once. The receptor was isolated from a human donor in good health. Sequencing input: Tregs from blood cultured with allogeneic cells. The chain recombines TRBV6-5 with TRBJ1-2; TRBD1 might be the D (5 bases). The CDR3 spells CASSYRGDGYTF. The CDR3 nucleotides read TGTGCCAGCAGTTACCGAGGGGATGGCTACACCTTC.